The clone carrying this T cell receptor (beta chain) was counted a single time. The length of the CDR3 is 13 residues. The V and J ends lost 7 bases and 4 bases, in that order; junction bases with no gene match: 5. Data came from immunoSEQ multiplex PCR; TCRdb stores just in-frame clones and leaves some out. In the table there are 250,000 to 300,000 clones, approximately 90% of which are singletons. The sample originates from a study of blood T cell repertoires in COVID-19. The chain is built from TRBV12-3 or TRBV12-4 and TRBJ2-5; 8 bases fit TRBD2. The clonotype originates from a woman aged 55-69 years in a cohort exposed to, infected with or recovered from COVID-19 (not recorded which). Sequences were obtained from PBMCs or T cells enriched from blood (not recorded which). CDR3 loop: CASKRGGAETQYF. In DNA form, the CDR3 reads TGTGCCAGCAAACGGGGGGGGGCAGAGACCCAGTACTTC.